One sample yielded the 17 T cell receptor beta chains listed below, sequenced in a study of T cells after yellow fever vaccination. In TCRdb, the 5' RACE reads were re-called with MiXCR into one record per CDR3 protein. Of under 600,000 distinct CDR3 sequences listed, approximately 13% were seen once; the top ten hold around an eighth. The material was PBMCs, obtained on the day of the yellow fever booster vaccination. These receptors all come from a man aged 25 to 40 who received the YFV17D yellow fever vaccine.

This chain uses TRBV5-6 with TRBJ2-5; tentative D call: TRBD2 (5 bases). Germline loops: CDR1 SGHDT, CDR2 YYEEEE. The V end was cut by 0 bases, the J end by 6 bases, with 15 bases between. The CDR3 has 15 amino acids. In DNA form, the CDR3 reads TGTGCCAGCAGCTTGGCCGGGGTGGTCGGTCAGACCCAGTACTTC. It encodes CASSLAGVVGQTQYF.

This clonotype was seen a handful of times. This chain connects TRBV27 to TRBJ2-4; no clear D. Looked up from germline, CDR1 is MNHEY and CDR2 is SMNVEV (reference sequence). Trimming stripped 6 bases from V and 0 bases from J, with 12 bases between. This CDR3 is built from 15 residues. CDR3 sequence (DNA): TGTGCCAGCAGCTCGCTCGGTCAAGCCAAAAACATTCAGTACTTC. Translating it yields CASSSLGQAKNIQYF.

This clonotype was recorded a few times. The rearrangement links TRBV12-3 or TRBV12-4 to TRBJ2-5; the D is unclear. The CDR3 spans 12 residues. V was trimmed by 6 bases and J by 0 bases, leaving 5 bases between them. For the CDR3, the DNA is TGTGCCAGCAGGAGATACCAAGAGACCCAGTACTTC. This gives the protein CASRRYQETQYF.

This clonotype was found many times. J is TRBJ1-1 and V is TRBV24-1; no definite D call. V was trimmed by 2 bases and J by 2 bases, leaving 14 bases between them. Per germline, CDR1 KGHDR and CDR2 SFDVKD. The length of the CDR3 is 16 residues. This chain's CDR3 is CATSDSQGRGNTEAFF. DNA of the CDR3: TGTGCCACCAGTGATTCACAAGGACGGGGAAACACTGAAGCTTTCTTT.

This rearrangement joins TRBV2 to TRBJ2-2; D not resolved. The V end lost 6 bases, the J end lost 6 bases, and 8 bases lay between the germline ends. Germline V gives CDR1 SNHLY, CDR2 FYNNEI. The CDR3 has 12 residues. The CDR3, as DNA: TGTGCCAGCAGCTTAGACGCCGGGGAGCTGTTTTTT. Protein product: CASSLDAGELFF.

This chain uses TRBV5-1 with TRBJ2-7; possible D gene TRBD2, 6 bases. V was trimmed by 2 bases and J by 0 bases, leaving 9 bases between them. Germline V gene lookup returns CDR1 SGHRS and CDR2 YFSETQ. The CDR3 is 14 residues long. CDR3 in DNA: TGCGCCAGCAGCTTTGGCGGGGACTCCTACGAGCAGTACTTC. This translates into CASSFGGDSYEQYF. Looking up the rest from reference TRBV5-1 and TRBJ2-7 gives the full variable domain: KAGVTQTPRYLIKTRGQQVTLSCSPISGHRSVSWYQQTPGQGLQFLFEYFSETQRNKGNFPGRFSGRQFSNSRSEMNVSTLELGDSALYLCASSFGGDSYEQYFGPGTRLTVT.

This clonotype has more than one count but fewer than ten. CDR3 sequence: CASSWENTEAFF. The CDR3 region has the DNA TGTGCCAGCAGCTGGGAGAACACTGAAGCTTTCTTT. The chain couples TRBV7-9 to TRBJ1-1; D not certain. CDR3 length: 12 amino acids. Germline lookup yields CDR1 SEHNR and CDR2 FQNEAQ (reference sequence). V lost 4 bases and J 1 base, leaving 4 bases between the germline ends.

This clonotype was observed a few times. The chain joins TRBV5-1 to TRBJ2-2; no firm D call. The CDR3 has 12 residues. Germline values: CDR1 SGHRS, CDR2 YFSETQ. The V end lost 2 bases, the J end lost 9 bases, and 8 bases lay between the germline ends. CDR3 coding DNA: TGCGCCAGCAGCTTCGACGGGTGGGAGCTGTTTTTT. It translates to CASSFDGWELFF.

DNA of the CDR3: TGTGCCAGCAGCCCCACTTTGGGGTACAATGAGCAGTTCTTC. Translation gives CASSPTLGYNEQFF. The chain is built from TRBV9 and TRBJ2-1; D gene uncertain. The length of the CDR3 is 14 residues. Germline V CDR1 and CDR2: SGDLS, YYNGEE. The ends were cut back, 4 bases at V and 4 bases at J, with 12 bases in the middle.

The chain uses TRBV29-1 and TRBJ2-7; D uncertain. This CDR3 has 12 amino acids. Per the germline V gene, CDR1 is SQVTM and CDR2 is ANQGSEA. V was trimmed by 4 bases and J by 5 bases, leaving 12 bases between them. CDR3 loop: CSVVGGLHEQYF. CDR3 nucleotide sequence: TGCAGCGTTGTAGGCGGTCTACACGAGCAGTACTTC.

The rearrangement joins TRBV5-1 to TRBJ2-1, with TRBD2 matching over 10 bases. Trimming took 4 bases from V and 6 from J; bases not matched to a gene: 10. Germline CDR1 and CDR2: SGHRS and YFSETQ. This CDR3 comprises 16 residues. The CDR3 region is CASSVPPSGSGNEQFF. As DNA, the CDR3 is TGCGCCAGCAGCGTCCCCCCTAGCGGGAGCGGCAATGAGCAGTTCTTC. Full variable domain (rest looked up from reference TRBV5-1 and TRBJ2-1): KAGVTQTPRYLIKTRGQQVTLSCSPISGHRSVSWYQQTPGQGLQFLFEYFSETQRNKGNFPGRFSGRQFSNSRSEMNVSTLELGDSALYLCASSVPPSGSGNEQFFGPGTRLTVL.

V gene TRBV20-1 combines with J gene TRBJ2-1, with D possibly matching TRBD1 (6 bases). CDR1 is DFQATT and CDR2 is SNEGSKA in the germline V gene (reference sequence). Deletions cut 1 base from V and 0 bases from J, with 16 bases between. The CDR3 covers 17 residues. DNA for the CDR3: TGCAGTGCTAGAGGGGAGTCTGGGGGCAGCTCCTACAATGAGCAGTTCTTC. This encodes CSARGESGGSSYNEQFF.

V is TRBV10-3 and J is TRBJ2-7, with D possibly TRBD2 on 5 matching bases. This CDR3 region has 12 residues. The germline CDR1 and CDR2 sequences are ENHRY and SYGVKD. Trimming took off 10 bases at V and 2 bases at J, with 12 bases between the two ends. The CDR3 nucleotides are TGTGCCACCTCGACTACCACCTACGAGCAGTACTTC. This translates into CATSTTTYEQYF.

In its sample, this clonotype was seen many times. V usage is TRBV20-1 and J usage is TRBJ2-5; the D is unclear. CDR3 size: 13 residues. V lost 0 bases to trimming and J lost 2 bases, with 7 bases between them. CDR1 is DFQATT, CDR2 SNEGSKA, per germline (reference sequence). The CDR3 loop reads CSARDYRQETQYF. The DNA for the CDR3 is TGCAGTGCTAGAGATTATAGGCAAGAGACCCAGTACTTC.

This chain joins TRBV5-1 and TRBJ2-5; TRBD2 might be the D (6 bases). Between the trimmed V and J ends, which lost 4 bases and 6 bases, there was a span of 19 bases. The germline V gene encodes CDR1 SGHRS and CDR2 YFSETQ. This CDR3 contains 15 residues. CDR3 coding DNA: TGCGCCAGCAGCGGTGACGGGAGAGGTGAGAAGACCCAGTACTTC. Amino acids: CASSGDGRGEKTQYF.

This chain uses TRBV6-1 with TRBJ2-7, with 10 bases fitting TRBD1. The germline V gene encodes CDR1 MNHNS and CDR2 SASEGT. CDR3 size: 15 residues. Trimming removed 7 bases from V and 6 bases from J; junction bases left unmatched: 12. The CDR3 bases are TGTGCCAGCAAGACTCCGGGACAGGGGCTCGGCGAGCAGTACTTC. This gives the protein CASKTPGQGLGEQYF.

This clonotype was counted between two and nine times. This sequence joins TRBV6-2 or TRBV6-3 and TRBJ2-1; D gene ambiguous. Germline lookup yields CDR1 MNHEY and CDR2 SVGEGT. V lost 6 bases to trimming and J lost 7 bases, with 13 bases between them. The length of the CDR3 is 13 residues. CDR3 DNA: TGTGCCAGCAGGACTGACGGTAATAATGAGCAGTTCTTC. Its protein product is CASRTDGNNEQFF.